The 14 T cell receptor beta chains in this list originate from one sample, sequenced in a study of blood T cells in healthy people across ages. A sample-barcoded 5' primer and a J-beta primer mix were used in a second PCR of roughly 6 to 11 cycles. TCRdb re-called the 5' RACE reads through MiXCR, storing one row per CDR3 protein. Of roughly 1.5 million distinct CDR3 sequences listed, 35% to 45% are singletons. The sample was blood. These receptor sequences come from a woman aged 18-35 years in good health.

This clonotype was recorded at least ten times. This may stem from a read error, because a much larger clone lies one nucleotide away. V is TRBV9 and J is TRBJ2-7; the D gene could be TRBD1 or TRBD2 (7 bases each). Between the trimmed V and J ends, which lost 0 bases and 7 bases, there was a span of 17 bases. This CDR3 is built from 15 residues. Germline V gene lookup returns CDR1 SGDLS and CDR2 YYNGEE. CDR3 region: CASSVARQGGGEQYF. The CDR3 DNA follows: TGTGCCAGCAGCGTAGCTCGACAGGGAGGGGGGGAGCAGTACTTC.

This chain connects TRBV6-4 to TRBJ2-1; tentatively, D is TRBD2 (6 bases). The CDR3 is made up of 16 amino acids. Per germline, CDR1 MRHNA and CDR2 SNTAGT. The ends were cut back, 2 bases at V and 8 bases at J, with 19 bases in the middle. The CDR3 here is CASSDTGRGFGDEQFF. The CDR3 coding sequence is TGTGCCAGCAGTGACACGGGACGGGGGTTTGGTGATGAGCAGTTCTTC.

This chain uses TRBV28 with TRBJ2-3, with 7 positions matching TRBD1. J gave up 3 bases and V 6 bases, and 6 bases lay outside the gene matches. This CDR3 spans 14 amino acids. The germline V gene has CDR1 MDHEN and CDR2 SYDVKM. The CDR3 sequence: CASSQGQQTDTQYF. In nucleotides, the CDR3 is TGTGCCAGCAGCCAGGGACAGCAAACAGATACGCAGTATTTT.

The chain recombines TRBV20-1 with TRBJ1-2; D ambiguous. CDR1 is DFQATT and CDR2 is SNEGSKA in the germline V gene (reference sequence). V was shortened by 4 bases and J by 8 bases, with 14 bases between the two germline ends. The CDR3 covers 12 residues. The CDR3 sequence: CSAIDPAGGYTF. The DNA of the CDR3 is TGCAGTGCTATAGATCCAGCCGGGGGCTACACCTTC.

This clonotype was counted only a few times. V and J are TRBV12-5 and TRBJ1-5; D not certain. V was shortened by 9 bases and J by 3 bases, with 24 bases between the two germline ends. CDR3 length equals 17 residues. Germline V gene lookup returns CDR1 LGHNT and CDR2 FRNRAP. CDR3: CASRMDPLRNPNQPQHF. CDR3 DNA sequence: TGTGCTAGCCGGATGGACCCCTTGAGGAACCCCAATCAGCCCCAGCATTTT. The full variable domain, rest sourced from reference TRBV12-5 and TRBJ1-5, is DARVTQTPRHKVTEMGQEVTMRCQPILGHNTVFWYRQTMMQGLELLAYFRNRAPLDDSGMPKDRFSAEMPDATLATLKIQPSEPRDSAVYFCASRMDPLRNPNQPQHFGDGTRLSIL.

Ten or more counts support this clonotype. V and J are TRBV7-2 and TRBJ2-1; possibly TRBD2 for D (5 bases). The last part of the DNA fits TRBJ2-7 better; the J call may be wrong. Per the germline V gene, CDR1 is SGHTA and CDR2 is FQGNSA. The CDR3 spans 15 residues. The CDR3 region is CASSLFPSSYNEQYF. The CDR3 DNA is TGTGCCAGCAGCTTATTCCCTAGCTCCTACAATGAGCAGTACTTC.

The chain has TRBV20-1 and TRBJ1-1; the match to TRBD1 covers 8 bases. V gave up 2 bases and J gave up 1 base; unmatched junction bases: 12. Germline CDR1 reads DFQATT; CDR2 reads SNEGSKA (reference sequence). This CDR3 has 17 residues. DNA for the CDR3: TGCAGTGCTAGATCGGCAGGGGGCTTCCTTCCGAACACTGAAGCTTTCTTT. Its translation is CSARSAGGFLPNTEAFF.

This clonotype was seen only a few times. This chain joins TRBV12-3 or TRBV12-4 and TRBJ2-3; TRBD2 aligns across 7 bases. V gave up 6 bases and J gave up 0 bases; unmatched junction bases: 3. The length of the CDR3 is 14 residues. CDR3 protein: CASRIGGSTDTQYF. The CDR3 nucleotides read TGTGCCAGCAGAATCGGGGGGAGCACAGATACGCAGTATTTT.

Of note for this clonotype: One base away lies a much larger clone, so this may be a sequencing read error. The V call is TRBV4-1, the J call TRBJ2-4, with a tentative D call TRBD1 (6 bases). The closer fit of TRBJ2-7 to the DNA end suggests the J call may be wrong. CDR1 MGHRA and CDR2 YSYEKL come from the germline V gene. The CDR3 is 16 residues long. The CDR3 spells CASSQDKLRTVYEQYF. CDR3 nucleotides: TGCGCCAGCAGCCAAGATAAGTTGCGGACAGTCTACGAGCAGTACTTC.

The chain joins TRBV9 to TRBJ2-5, with D unresolved. Judging by the DNA end, TRBJ2-7 fits better; the J call may be wrong. Germline V gene data show CDR1 as SGDLS and CDR2 as YYNGEE. The CDR3 length is 14 residues. The CDR3: CASSVDLSTGEQYF. The CDR3 DNA follows: TGTGCCAGCAGCGTAGATCTCTCGACTGGCGAGCAGTACTTC.

About this clonotype itself: Possible read error: a much larger clone is one base away. The chain uses TRBV7-2 and TRBJ2-1, with D uncertain. Germline V gene data show CDR1 as SGHTA and CDR2 as FQGNSA. CDR3 length equals 15 residues. The CDR3 spells CASSLVSDSCNEQFF. CDR3 nucleotides: TGTGCCAGCAGCTTAGTTTCTGACTCCTGCAATGAGCAGTTCTTC. The full variable domain, completed using reference TRBV7-2 and TRBJ2-1, is GAGVSQSPSNKVTEKGKDVELRCDPISGHTALYWYRQSLGQGLEFLIYFQGNSAPDKSGLPSDRFSAERTGGSVSTLTIQRTQQEDSAVYLCASSLVSDSCNEQFFGPGTRLTVL.

This clonotype has just one count. This sequence joins TRBV4-3 and TRBJ2-1; D is perhaps TRBD2 (7 bases). The V gene's germline CDR1 is LGHNA and CDR2 YSLEER. The CDR3 sequence is 16 residues long. Trimming removed 2 bases at V and 2 bases at J, with 13 bases between. The CDR3 here is CASSQIGGPAYNEQFF. The CDR3 coding sequence is TGCGCCAGCAGCCAAATCGGGGGGCCGGCCTACAATGAGCAGTTCTTC.

This chain links TRBV5-5 with TRBJ2-1; no definite D call. The CDR3 sequence is 12 residues long. Germline CDR1 and CDR2: SGHKS and YYEKEE (reference sequence). Trimming took 0 bases from V and 9 from J, leaving 7 bases between them. CDR3 in DNA: TGTGCCAGCAGCTTGGGAGTTCTTGAGCAGTTCTTC. Amino acid sequence: CASSLGVLEQFF.

This chain links TRBV10-3 with TRBJ2-7; 7 bases line up with TRBD1. Germline CDR1 is ENHRY and CDR2 is SYGVKD. The ends lost 3 bases at V and 1 base at J; junction bases unmatched: 6. There are 15 residues in the CDR3. The CDR3 nucleotides read TGTGCCATCAGTGAACCACCGGGACAGTCCTACGAGCAGTACTTC. Amino acid sequence: CAISEPPGQSYEQYF.